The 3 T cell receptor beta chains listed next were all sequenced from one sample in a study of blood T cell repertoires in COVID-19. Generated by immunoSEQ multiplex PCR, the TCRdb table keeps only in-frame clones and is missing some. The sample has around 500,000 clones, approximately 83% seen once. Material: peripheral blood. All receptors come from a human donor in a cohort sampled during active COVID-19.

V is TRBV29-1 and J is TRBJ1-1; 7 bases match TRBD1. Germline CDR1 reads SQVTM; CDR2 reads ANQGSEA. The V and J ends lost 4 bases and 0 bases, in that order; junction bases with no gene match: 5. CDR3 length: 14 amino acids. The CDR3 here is CSVASGTVNTEAFF. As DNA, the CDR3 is TGCAGCGTTGCCTCCGGGACAGTGAACACTGAAGCTTTCTTT. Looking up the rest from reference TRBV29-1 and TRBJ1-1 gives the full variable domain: SAVISQKPSRDICQRGTSLTIQCQVDSQVTMMFWYRQQPGQSLTLIATANQGSEATYESGFVIDKFPISRPNLTFSTLTVSNMSPEDSSIYLCSVASGTVNTEAFFGQGTRLTVV.

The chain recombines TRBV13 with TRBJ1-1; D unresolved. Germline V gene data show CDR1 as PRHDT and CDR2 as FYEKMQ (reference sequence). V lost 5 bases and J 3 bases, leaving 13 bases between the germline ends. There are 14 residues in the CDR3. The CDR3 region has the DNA TGTGCCAGCAGCATACTAGCTAGGGACACTGAAGCTTTCTTT. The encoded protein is CASSILARDTEAFF.

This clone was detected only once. The CDR3 spells CSVEDWRTGDQETQYF. CDR3 DNA: TGCAGCGTTGAAGATTGGAGAACAGGGGACCAAGAGACCCAGTACTTC. This rearrangement joins TRBV29-1 to TRBJ2-5, with 7 bases fitting TRBD1. V lost 0 bases, J lost 0 bases, and 7 bases stayed unmatched. CDR1 and CDR2 from the germline V gene are SQVTM and ANQGSEA. There are 16 residues in the CDR3.